This TCR beta chain was found in a study of response to subunit inactivated influenza vaccine. TCRdb re-derived calls from the RT-PCR reads in MiXCR, one entry per CDR3 protein. The repertoire holds 500,000 to 700,000 distinct CDR3 sequences, under 25% seen once, with approximately 3% in the top ten. Germline CDR1 is GTSNPN and CDR2 is SVGIG (reference sequence). The junction had 9 bases not matched to a gene; V was cut back by 1 base and J by 12 bases. The CDR3 loop spans 13 amino acids. The table lists this clonotype with a few counts. The data were also submitted as part of a second study, on T cells expressing NK-cell markers. That source adds: TCR beta libraries carry UMIs added by 5'RACE template switching.

This specimen was CD4+ T cells sorted from PBMCs, taken about 12 days after vaccination. The sequence derives from a man aged 50 to 59 who received an inactivated influenza vaccine. The rearrangement uses TRBV30 and TRBJ2-1, with 7 bases fitting TRBD1. CDR3 DNA sequence: TGTGCCTGGAGTGAGGTTGGGACAGAGGGGCAGTTCTTC. This encodes CAWSEVGTEGQFF.